This T cell receptor (beta chain) stems from a study of T cell responses to AZD1222 COVID-19 vaccine. Produced via immunoSEQ multiplex PCR; TCRdb's table is partial and in-frame only. In the table there are fewer than 150,000 clones, around 93% of which are singletons. V lost 1 base to trimming and J lost 5 bases; unmatched junction nucleotides: 6. Per the germline V gene, CDR1 is SGHTA and CDR2 is FQGNSA. The CDR3 is 15 residues long. The gene calls are TRBV7-2 and TRBJ2-5; 8 positions match TRBD2. Sample: peripheral blood, taken 28 days after the second AZD1222 dose. This TCR was sampled from an adult who received the AZD1222 COVID-19 vaccine. CDR3 in DNA: TGTGCCAGCAGCTTAGTGCGGGGGGCTGCCGAGACCCAGTACTTC. Translating it yields CASSLVRGAAETQYF.